This T cell receptor beta chain was recorded in a study of T cell clonotyping in hematopoietic cell transplantation. This table comes from immunoSEQ multiplex PCR, and its TCRdb copy is limited to in-frame clones, with some not included. The sample holds about 41,000 clones; nearly 97% are singletons and the top ten take around 1%. This clone was observed once. Its antigen is still unknown. The V gene's germline CDR1 is SGHRS and CDR2 YFSETQ. CDR3 length: 14 residues. V gave up 3 bases and J gave up 6 bases, with 16 bases separating them. Study results and limitations: Few recipient clonotypes overlapped donors; over 95% were de novo at given depth. Cells were unsorted, so CD4 and CD8 contributions were not separated. Broader posttransplant TCR repertoire diversity was predicted by graft donor and pretransplant recipient Inverse Simpson Index values. Pathologically expanded recipient clonotypes increased progressively from day 30 to day 180 as diversity fell.

This receptor was obtained from a man under 40 in good health. Some clones in this sample may be carry-over from other donors' samples. V usage is TRBV5-1 and J usage is TRBJ2-7; a weak D match, TRBD2 (6 bases). The sequenced sample consisted of peripheral blood mononuclear cells. The CDR3 here is CASSWGGGVSEQYF. DNA for the CDR3: TGCGCCAGCAGCTGGGGAGGTGGGGTGAGCGAGCAGTACTTC.